This entry lists 30 T cell receptor beta chains sequenced from one sample in a study of T cell repertoires in cytomegalovirus infection (dated by TCRdb to the late 2010s). The instrument given in TCRdb is Illumina HiSeq 1500. Using fastp at Q25 and MiXCR, TCRdb reprocessed the public reads and kept productive beta chains. When rows share a CDR3 protein, they turn into one entry using the most common DNA and genes. Within this sample are 550,000 to 700,000 distinct CDR3 sequences, with over 35% of them counted one time only. Roughly 50% of the sample goes to the ten largest clones. Their antigens are not known. This specimen's treatment or condition label, per the study, means: in vitro stimulation with specific CMV peptide epitopes to enrich CMV-specific T cells. The sequences come from cultured PBMCs, collected from culture after CMV antigen stimulation. The receptors stem from a human donor in good health (CMV status not recorded). Some clones in this sample may be carry-over from other donors' samples.

This clonotype was observed a few times. This chain joins TRBV7-2 and TRBJ2-5, with 11 bases matching TRBD2. V shed 4 bases, J shed 7 bases, and the junction held 5 bases outside the gene matches. The CDR3 is 14 residues long. CDR1 is SGHTA, CDR2 FQGNSA, per germline. The CDR3 DNA is TGTGCCAGCAGCTCGGGACTAGCGGTTCGGACCCAGTACTTC. This encodes CASSSGLAVRTQYF. The variable domain in full, completed from reference TRBV7-2 and TRBJ2-5, reads GAGVSQSPSNKVTEKGKDVELRCDPISGHTALYWYRQSLGQGLEFLIYFQGNSAPDKSGLPSDRFSAERTGGSVSTLTIQRTQQEDSAVYLCASSSGLAVRTQYFGPGTRLLVL.

A single count supports this clonotype. This chain connects TRBV7-6 to TRBJ1-6; D not resolved. Germline CDR1 is SGHVS and CDR2 is FNYEAQ. This CDR3 is 12 amino acids long. V was shortened by 5 bases and J by 7 bases, with 6 bases between the two germline ends. This CDR3 reads CASSAWNSPLHF. The DNA of the CDR3 is TGTGCCAGCAGCGCCTGGAATTCACCCCTCCACTTT.

Written as DNA, the CDR3 is TGTGCCAGCAGCTTAGAACCAACGCAGGGGCCGACCGGGGAGCTGTTTTTT. It specifies CASSLEPTQGPTGELFF. The chain uses TRBV7-2 and TRBJ2-2; TRBD1 might be the D (6 bases). CDR3 size: 17 residues. Germline V CDR1 and CDR2: SGHTA, FQGNSA. Trimming shortened V by 1 base and J by 5 bases, and 17 bases separated the two germline ends.

The chain recombines TRBV19 with TRBJ2-1, with D unclear. V was clipped by 3 bases and J by 8 bases, with 8 bases between them. This CDR3 has 12 residues. CDR1 and CDR2 from the germline V gene are LNHDA and SQIVND (reference sequence). The CDR3 sequence: CASSISGDEQFF. The CDR3 nucleotides read TGTGCCAGTAGTATTTCTGGGGATGAGCAGTTCTTC.

This clonotype was observed a few times. The chain employs TRBV7-2 and TRBJ1-5; D uncertain. The CDR3 has 12 amino acids. CDR1 and CDR2 (germline): SGHTA, FQGNSA. Trimming cost V 5 bases and J 11 bases, with 13 bases left between them. For the CDR3, the DNA is TGTGCCAGCAGCCGACCAGGTGGGGCCCAGCATTTT. Translating gives CASSRPGGAQHF.

The chain employs TRBV10-3 and TRBJ2-1; 14 bases line up with TRBD2. The J segment lost 8 bases and the V segment lost 5 bases, leaving 5 bases of the junction unmatched. The length of the CDR3 is 15 residues. CDR1 ENHRY and CDR2 SYGVKD come from the germline V gene. This chain's CDR3 is CAISKTSGGGDEQFF. CDR3 in DNA: TGTGCCATCAGTAAGACTAGCGGGGGGGGGGATGAGCAGTTCTTC.

This clonotype was observed a few times. The rearrangement joins TRBV7-2 to TRBJ2-7; TRBD1 might be the D (5 bases). CDR1 and CDR2 (germline): SGHTA, FQGNSA. The CDR3 is 13 amino acids. V was cut by 1 base and J by 7 bases, with 11 bases left in between. In nucleotides, the CDR3 is TGTGCCAGCAGCTTAGAGGGGTCTTGGGAGCAGTACTTC. Amino acids: CASSLEGSWEQYF.

V gene TRBV3-1 combines with J gene TRBJ2-5; D might be TRBD2 (5 bases). The germline V and J ends were trimmed by 1 base and 5 bases, with 17 bases remaining between them. CDR1 is LGHDT and CDR2 is YNNKEL in the germline V gene (reference sequence). This CDR3 has 16 amino acids. As DNA, the CDR3 is TGTGCCAGCAGCCAAGGAGTGTGGACGAGGGTGGAGACCCAGTACTTC. This encodes CASSQGVWTRVETQYF.

The sample holds one count of this clonotype. A much larger clone differs by one base, so this may be a read error. The J gene is TRBJ1-5, the V gene TRBV7-4; D not resolved. In germline, CDR1 is SGHVT, CDR2 SQSDAQ. The CDR3 consists of 13 residues. V lost 1 base, J lost 4 bases, and 5 bases lay in between. CDR3 sequence: CASSLEMNQPQHF. For the CDR3, the DNA is TGTGCCAGCAGCTTAGAGATGAATCAGCCCCAGCATTTT. The full variable domain, rest sourced from reference TRBV7-4 and TRBJ1-5, is GAGVSQSPRYKVAKRGRDVALRCDSISGHVTLYWYRQTLGQGSEVLTYSQSDAQRDKSGRPSGRFSAERPERSVSTLKIQRTEQGDSAVYLCASSLEMNQPQHFGDGTRLSIL.

This chain links TRBV18 with TRBJ1-4, with D maybe TRBD1 (5 bases). Trimming stripped 3 bases from V and 6 bases from J, with 14 bases between. Germline values: CDR1 KGHSH, CDR2 LQKENI. The CDR3 runs to 15 residues. The CDR3 reads CASSPTGGGDEKLFF. CDR3 nucleotide sequence: TGTGCCAGCTCACCCACCGGGGGTGGTGATGAAAAACTGTTTTTT. Full variable domain (outside the CDR3, taken from reference TRBV18 and TRBJ1-4): NAGVMQNPRHLVRRRGQEARLRCSPMKGHSHVYWYRQLPEEGLKFMVYLQKENIIDESGMPKERFSAEFPKEGPSILRIQQVVRGDSAAYFCASSPTGGGDEKLFFGSGTQLSVL.

The gene calls are TRBV7-2 and TRBJ1-2, with TRBD1 identical over 7 bases. The CDR3 totals 13 residues. With 1 base clipped from V and 7 bases from J, the junction kept 3 bases outside the gene matches. CDR1 SGHTA and CDR2 FQGNSA come from the germline V gene. Here the CDR3 reads CASSLEGAAGYTF. In DNA form, the CDR3 reads TGTGCCAGCAGCTTAGAGGGGGCGGCTGGCTACACCTTC.

In its sample, this clonotype was seen once. V and J are TRBV19 and TRBJ1-4; a weak D match, TRBD1 (5 bases). Looked up from germline, CDR1 is LNHDA and CDR2 is SQIVND (reference sequence). This CDR3 contains 14 residues. Between the trimmed V and J ends, which lost 7 bases and 7 bases, there was a span of 16 bases. Written as DNA, the CDR3 is TGTGCCAGTACCCCAGGGTCCTCAGGTGAAAAACTGTTTTTT. It is translated as CASTPGSSGEKLFF.

DNA of the CDR3: TGCAGTGCCCCGGACAGTTTTAATTCACCCCTCCACTTT. It codes for CSAPDSFNSPLHF. This chain links TRBV20-1 with TRBJ1-6, with a possible D match to TRBD1 (6 bases). CDR1 and CDR2 (germline): DFQATT, SNEGSKA (reference sequence). Trimming stripped 6 bases from V and 6 bases from J, with 12 bases between. CDR3 length: 13 amino acids.

A few counts support this clonotype. The V call is TRBV28, the J call TRBJ2-7, with D possibly TRBD1 on 6 matching bases. The CDR3 runs 14 residues. Germline values: CDR1 MDHEN, CDR2 SYDVKM. The CDR3 sequence is CAIGGLSPYYEQYF. In DNA, the CDR3 is TGTGCAATAGGGGGTTTAAGTCCCTACTACGAGCAGTACTTC.

The chain combines TRBV4-3 with TRBJ2-1, with D hard to call. V dropped 2 bases and J dropped 0 bases, with 14 bases sitting between them. Germline CDR1 is LGHNA and CDR2 is YSLEER. The CDR3 spans 17 residues. The CDR3 is CASSQSFLVSSYNEQFF. Here the CDR3 DNA reads TGCGCCAGCAGCCAATCCTTCTTAGTTAGCTCCTACAATGAGCAGTTCTTC.

This sequence joins TRBV7-2 and TRBJ1-2; 8 bases are a match to TRBD1. The CDR3 is 15 amino acids. The junction had 10 bases not matched to a gene; V was cut back by 2 bases and J by 8 bases. Germline CDR1 reads SGHTA; CDR2 reads FQGNSA. CDR3 protein: CASSLQTGGEEGYTF. In nucleotides, the CDR3 is TGTGCCAGCAGCTTACAAACAGGGGGAGAGGAAGGCTACACCTTC. Full variable domain (outside the CDR3, taken from reference TRBV7-2 and TRBJ1-2): GAGVSQSPSNKVTEKGKDVELRCDPISGHTALYWYRQSLGQGLEFLIYFQGNSAPDKSGLPSDRFSAERTGGSVSTLTIQRTQQEDSAVYLCASSLQTGGEEGYTFGSGTRLTVV.

This chain joins TRBV7-9 and TRBJ1-1; 8 bases are a match to TRBD1. The CDR3 sequence is 13 residues long. Germline values: CDR1 SEHNR, CDR2 FQNEAQ (reference sequence). After removal of 5 bases from V and 6 bases from J, the junction contained 5 bases not matched to a gene. CDR3 residues: CASSAQGGSEAFF. The CDR3, as DNA: TGTGCCAGCAGCGCACAGGGGGGGTCTGAAGCTTTCTTT. Using reference TRBV7-9 and TRBJ1-1 for the parts outside the CDR3, the full variable domain is DTGVSQNPRHKITKRGQNVTFRCDPISEHNRLYWYRQTLGQGPEFLTYFQNEAQLEKSRLLSDRFSAERPKGSFSTLEIQRTEQGDSAMYLCASSAQGGSEAFFGQGTRLTVV.

The chain carries TRBV11-1 and TRBJ2-1; 10 nucleotides match TRBD2. The CDR3 totals 15 residues. The trim removed 3 bases at V and 7 bases at J, leaving 6 bases unmatched. Germline values: CDR1 SGHAT, CDR2 FQDESV (reference sequence). Written as DNA, the CDR3 is TGTGCCAGCAGCTTCAGCGGGGGGGCGCGGAATGAGCAGTTCTTC. Residues: CASSFSGGARNEQFF. Full variable domain (remainder filled in from reference TRBV11-1 and TRBJ2-1): EAEVAQSPRYKITEKSQAVAFWCDPISGHATLYWYRQILGQGPELLVQFQDESVVDDSQLPKDRFSAERLKGVDSTLKIQPAELGDSAMYLCASSFSGGARNEQFFGPGTRLTVL.

The V gene is TRBV29-1, the J gene TRBJ2-1; possibly TRBD2 for D (5 bases). Per germline, CDR1 SQVTM and CDR2 ANQGSEA. The V gene lost 1 base and the J gene lost 5 bases, with 12 bases spanning the gap. This CDR3 region has 14 residues. The CDR3 here is CSVEVGVSHNEQFF. The DNA of the CDR3 is TGCAGCGTTGAAGTGGGAGTTTCCCACAATGAGCAGTTCTTC.

This sequence joins TRBV7-2 and TRBJ2-3, with D perhaps matching TRBD2 (6 bases). CDR3 length: 13 residues. Germline CDR1 is SGHTA and CDR2 is FQGNSA. V lost 5 bases and J 5 bases, leaving 11 bases between the germline ends. The CDR3 spells CASSRTGEDTQYF. The CDR3 region has the DNA TGTGCCAGCAGCCGCACGGGGGAAGATACGCAGTATTTT.

The rearrangement joins TRBV7-4 to TRBJ1-6, with a possible D match to TRBD1 (6 bases). The CDR3 has 16 amino acids. The V end was cut by 5 bases, the J end by 7 bases, with 18 bases between. CDR1 and CDR2 from the germline V gene are SGHVT and SQSDAQ. The CDR3 DNA is TGTGCCAGCAGCAAGGGGGTACAGGGCGAAAATTCACCCCTCCACTTT. Its translation is CASSKGVQGENSPLHF.

The V call is TRBV12-3 or TRBV12-4, the J call TRBJ2-7; D unresolved. The CDR3 consists of 13 residues. V lost 4 bases and J 2 bases, leaving 9 bases between the germline ends. The CDR3 loop is CASSWAGPYEQYF. The CDR3 nucleotides are TGTGCCAGCAGTTGGGCAGGCCCCTACGAGCAGTACTTC.

The rearrangement uses TRBV28 and TRBJ2-7; 7 nucleotides match TRBD2. The CDR3 sequence is 15 residues long. Germline trimming cut 3 bases from V and 6 bases from J; bases unmatched to any gene: 11. CDR1 is MDHEN, CDR2 SYDVKM, per germline. The CDR3 coding sequence is TGTGCCAGCAGTTTTAGCAGGACTAGGTCAGGCGAGCAGTACTTC. Its protein product is CASSFSRTRSGEQYF.

In its sample, this clonotype was seen a few times. J is TRBJ1-1 and V is TRBV7-2; D might be TRBD1 (5 bases). The germline V gene has CDR1 SGHTA and CDR2 FQGNSA. V shed 4 bases and J shed 4 bases, with 22 bases lying between them. CDR3 length equals 17 residues. The CDR3 DNA sequence: TGTGCCAGCAGCTCCCGGGCCAGGGTTAGGGTCAGCACTGAAGCTTTCTTT. It specifies CASSSRARVRVSTEAFF.

This clonotype was seen a handful of times. The CDR3 reads CASSPGVFSYEQYF. CDR3 nucleotides: TGCGCCAGCAGCCCGGGGGTCTTCTCCTACGAGCAGTACTTC. The gene calls are TRBV4-1 and TRBJ2-7, with D possibly TRBD2 on 6 matching bases. The length of the CDR3 is 14 residues. Germline V gene sequence: CDR1 MGHRA, CDR2 YSYEKL. The V end was cut by 4 bases, the J end by 0 bases, with 10 bases between.

The V call is TRBV6-5, the J call TRBJ2-5; D is ambiguous. CDR3 length: 15 amino acids. Per germline, CDR1 MNHEY and CDR2 SVGAGI. The germline V and J ends were trimmed by 0 bases and 0 bases, with 8 bases remaining between them. CDR3 nucleotides: TGTGCCAGCAGTTACTCGCGGTTGTACCAAGAGACCCAGTACTTC. Its protein product is CASSYSRLYQETQYF.

Concerning this clonotype: Here the CDR3 omits its conserved ending phenylalanine or tryptophan, so a read error is the likely source. V is TRBV12-3 or TRBV12-4 and J is TRBJ2-5; the D call may be TRBD1 or TRBD2 (5 bases each). The CDR3 has 13 amino acids. Trimming stripped 6 bases from V and 7 bases from J, with 15 bases between. The CDR3 bases are TGTGCCAGCAGCCTGGGACCCCAGGGGACCCAGTACTTA. As protein: CASSLGPQGTQYL.

The V call is TRBV2, the J call TRBJ2-2; TRBD2 agrees at 7 bases. This CDR3 is 16 amino acids long. The ends lost 6 bases at V and 0 bases at J; junction bases unmatched: 7. Germline loops: CDR1 SNHLY, CDR2 FYNNEI. The CDR3 reads CASRVRAGANTGELFF. CDR3 sequence (DNA): TGTGCCAGCAGGGTTCGGGCGGGGGCGAACACCGGGGAGCTGTTTTTT.

In its sample, this clonotype was seen a few times. The chain combines TRBV6-1 with TRBJ1-5; 8 bases fit TRBD1. Looked up from germline, CDR1 is MNHNS and CDR2 is SASEGT. The CDR3 runs to 14 residues. V shed 5 bases, J shed 6 bases, and the junction held 6 bases outside the gene matches. This CDR3 is CASSPRTGSQPQHF. CDR3 in DNA: TGTGCCAGCAGTCCTCGGACAGGGAGTCAGCCCCAGCATTTT.

The chain links TRBV7-8 to TRBJ1-3, with D hard to call. CDR1 SGHVS and CDR2 FQNEAQ come from the germline V gene. V lost 5 bases and J lost 4, with 12 bases in between. The CDR3 is 14 amino acids. CDR3 sequence (DNA): TGTGCCAGCAGCCCGCGACTAGAGGGAAACACCATATATTTT. Residues: CASSPRLEGNTIYF.